These 20 T cell receptor beta chains originate from one sample sequenced in a study of a mutant IDH1 vaccine in newly diagnosed glioma. Stated time point: week 5, during vaccination. Mutant IDH1 20-mer peptide, at 300 ug, made up each vaccine dose, with topical imiquimod. This table comes from immunoSEQ multiplex PCR, and its TCRdb copy is limited to in-frame clones, with some not included. The sample holds 30,000 to 35,000 clones, 45% to 70% seen once. Antigens of these TCRs are unknown. The sequenced sample was PBMCs, obtained from a glioma patient whose treatment included an IDH1 peptide vaccine. The receptors were gathered from a woman aged 18-35 years with glioma.

The gene calls are TRBV9 and TRBJ2-7, with a tentative D call TRBD2 (7 bases). V was trimmed by 0 bases and J by 2 bases, leaving 21 bases between them. CDR1 is SGDLS and CDR2 is YYNGEE in the germline V gene. The CDR3 is 18 amino acids. The CDR3 DNA reads TGTGCCAGCAGCGTAGGAGGGGGGGGGCAACTCGGGACCTACGAGCAGTACTTC. This encodes CASSVGGGGQLGTYEQYF.

The DNA of the CDR3 is TGCAGTGCTAGATCCCTAGATACGCAGTATTTT. Its translation: CSARSLDTQYF. The V and J genes are TRBV20-1 and TRBJ2-3; the D is unclear. The V gene's germline CDR1 is DFQATT and CDR2 SNEGSKA (reference sequence). Trimming left V 2 bases short and J 5 bases short, with 5 bases between. CDR3 size: 11 residues.

The V gene is TRBV7-9, the J gene TRBJ2-1; TRBD2 might be the D (7 bases). This CDR3 region has 14 residues. The V and J ends lost 7 bases and 7 bases respectively, with 17 bases between them. Germline CDR1 reads SEHNR; CDR2 reads FQNEAQ (reference sequence). CDR3 bases: TGTGCCAGCACCCATCGGGGGGCGGGAAATGAGCAGTTCTTC. Translated: CASTHRGAGNEQFF.

V is TRBV25-1 and J is TRBJ2-3; 7 positions agree with TRBD2. The V gene end was trimmed by 3 bases and the J gene end by 0 bases; junction bases not matched to a gene: 9. Germline V gene data show CDR1 as MGHDK and CDR2 as SYGVNS. This CDR3 spans 17 amino acids. The CDR3 region has the DNA TGTGCCAGCAGTGACAAAACCCAGCGGGGAAGCACAGATACGCAGTATTTT. As protein: CASSDKTQRGSTDTQYF. Filled out from reference TRBV25-1 and TRBJ2-3, the complete variable domain reads EADIYQTPRYLVIGTGKKITLECSQTMGHDKMYWYQQDPGMELHLIHYSYGVNSTEKGDLSSESTVSRIRTEHFPLTLESARPSHTSQYLCASSDKTQRGSTDTQYFGPGTRLTVL.

This clone was picked up a small number of times. The chain is built from TRBV10-3 and TRBJ2-3, with 9 bases that match TRBD2. CDR1 is ENHRY, CDR2 SYGVKD, per germline. There are 16 residues in the CDR3. V lost 0 bases to trimming and J lost 2 bases; unmatched junction nucleotides: 3. The CDR3 DNA follows: TGTGCCATCAGTGAGTCCAGCGGGGGGCTCACAGATACGCAGTATTTT. As protein: CAISESSGGLTDTQYF.

Only a few counts were recorded for this clone. The chain employs TRBV5-8 and TRBJ1-2; no definite D call. The CDR3 sequence is 12 residues long. Trimming removed 4 bases at V and 9 bases at J, with 13 bases between. Germline assignment: CDR1 SGHTS and CDR2 YDEGEE. The CDR3 DNA sequence: TGTGCCAGCAGCCCAATGAGGCGGAGCTACACCTTC. This translates into CASSPMRRSYTF.

The chain has TRBV9 and TRBJ2-7, with 8 bases fitting TRBD1. Losses at the gene ends were 7 bases for V and 4 bases for J; bases not matched to a gene: 13. The CDR3 consists of 15 residues. CDR1 and CDR2 (germline): SGDLS, YYNGEE. For the CDR3, the DNA is TGTGCCAGCGTAAAGGAGGACAGGGTTCCGTACGAGCAGTACTTC. Protein sequence: CASVKEDRVPYEQYF.

The chain recombines TRBV6-5 with TRBJ1-2; D is undetermined. In germline, CDR1 is MNHEY, CDR2 SVGAGI. This CDR3 region has 14 residues. Between the trimmed V and J ends, which lost 0 bases and 8 bases, there was a span of 13 bases. The chain's CDR3 is CASSYSNRAGGYTF. In nucleotides, the CDR3 is TGTGCCAGCAGTTACTCGAATCGGGCCGGGGGCTACACCTTC.

This clone was recorded a few times. CDR3 sequence reads: CASSLGTYEQYF. The CDR3 DNA is TGTGCCAGCAGCTTAGGGACCTACGAGCAGTACTTC. The gene calls are TRBV7-2 and TRBJ2-7; D is unclear. Germline CDR1 reads SGHTA; CDR2 reads FQGNSA. This CDR3 is 12 amino acids long. V lost 1 base, J lost 2 bases, and 3 bases lay in between.

This clone was counted between two and nine times. The rearrangement links TRBV7-6 to TRBJ1-5; tentative D call: TRBD1 (6 bases). Germline values: CDR1 SGHVS, CDR2 FNYEAQ. Trimming took 5 bases from V and 4 from J, leaving 12 bases between them. The CDR3 totals 14 residues. The DNA of the CDR3 is TGTGCCAGCAGCCTGGGACACCAAAATCAGCCCCAGCATTTT. This encodes CASSLGHQNQPQHF.

This chain joins TRBV7-7 and TRBJ1-3; D may be TRBD1 (5 bases). Germline V CDR1 and CDR2: SSHAT, FNYEAQ (reference sequence). This CDR3 is built from 15 residues. The CDR3 nucleotides are TGTGCTAGTTCCCGGGACGCGGGGTCGGGAAACACCATATATTTT. Encoded protein: CASSRDAGSGNTIYF.

V is TRBV11-3 and J is TRBJ2-7, with 9 bases identical to TRBD2. This CDR3 has 16 residues. Germline CDR1 reads SGHNT; CDR2 reads YENEEA. Trimming removed 5 bases from V and 4 bases from J; junction bases left unmatched: 12. The CDR3 loop is CASSDELTSGRYEQYF. As DNA, the CDR3 is TGTGCCAGCAGCGACGAACTGACTAGCGGTCGATACGAGCAGTACTTC.

The V and J genes are TRBV11-3 and TRBJ1-2, with D possibly TRBD1 on 6 matching bases. The germline V gene encodes CDR1 SGHNT and CDR2 YENEEA. The CDR3 runs to 13 residues. V dropped 1 base and J dropped 7 bases, with 10 bases sitting between them. CDR3 nucleotide sequence: TGTGCCAGCAGCTTAGCAGGGGCGTCTGGCTACACCTTC. Protein: CASSLAGASGYTF.

The rearrangement joins TRBV18 to TRBJ1-2, with 10 bases matching TRBD1. With V trimmed by 3 bases and J by 1 base, 8 bases remained unmatched. The CDR3 totals 17 residues. CDR1 KGHSH and CDR2 LQKENI come from the germline V gene. The CDR3 DNA follows: TGTGCCAGCTCACCCATTTCCGGGACAGGGGTTAACTATGGCTACACCTTC. Translated: CASSPISGTGVNYGYTF.

This clone was counted a few times. The rearrangement links TRBV30 to TRBJ1-4; perhaps TRBD1 as D (5 bases). The length of the CDR3 is 14 residues. V was trimmed by 2 bases and J by 4 bases, leaving 11 bases between them. Germline lookup yields CDR1 GTSNPN and CDR2 SVGIG (reference sequence). CDR3 loop: CAWSSGTLNEKLFF. For the CDR3, the DNA is TGTGCCTGGAGTTCCGGGACCCTTAATGAAAAACTGTTTTTT. Using reference TRBV30 and TRBJ1-4 for the parts outside the CDR3, the full variable domain is SQTIHQWPATLVQPVGSPLSLECTVEGTSNPNLYWYRQAAGRGLQLLFYSVGIGQISSEVPQNLSASRPQDRQFILSSKKLLLSDSGFYLCAWSSGTLNEKLFFGSGTQLSVL.

This clone came up a few times. The chain links TRBV7-2 to TRBJ2-2; maybe TRBD2 (6 bases). The CDR3 runs to 15 residues. The germline CDR1 and CDR2 sequences are SGHTA and FQGNSA. V dropped 7 bases and J dropped 4 bases, with 16 bases sitting between them. The CDR3 nucleotides are TGTGCCAGCAATGCGGGACCCGGGATCACCGGGGAGCTGTTTTTT. The encoded protein is CASNAGPGITGELFF.

V is TRBV5-1 and J is TRBJ1-1, with D unresolved. In germline, CDR1 is SGHRS, CDR2 YFSETQ. This CDR3 has 13 residues. V gave up 0 bases and J gave up 1 base, with 4 bases separating them. CDR3 protein: CASSLVPNTEAFF. DNA of the CDR3: TGCGCCAGCAGCTTGGTCCCGAACACTGAAGCTTTCTTT.

This chain links TRBV7-2 with TRBJ1-5, with TRBD1 as a possible D gene (5 bases). V lost 1 base and J lost 11, with 21 bases in between. CDR1 and CDR2 from the germline V gene are SGHTA and FQGNSA. This CDR3 has 16 amino acids. CDR3 bases: TGTGCCAGCAGCTTAGAGTCGGTGGGGGTCGGGGGGACCCAGCATTTT. Its translation is CASSLESVGVGGTQHF.

A few counts support this clone. The V call is TRBV5-4, the J call TRBJ2-1, with D perhaps being TRBD1 or TRBD2 (5 bases each). V gave up 1 base and J gave up 5 bases, with 13 bases separating them. The germline V gene has CDR1 SGHNT and CDR2 YYREEE (reference sequence). The CDR3 contains 15 residues. Here the CDR3 DNA reads TGTGCCAGCAGCTTGTTCTCTCGGGACCACAATGAGCAGTTCTTC. Protein product: CASSLFSRDHNEQFF.

V is TRBV6-1 and J is TRBJ1-3; no firm D call. Germline assignment: CDR1 MNHNS and CDR2 SASEGT. Trimming left V 2 bases short and J 9 bases short, with 8 bases between. The CDR3 has 12 residues. This chain's CDR3 is CASSEYRSTIYF. The CDR3 DNA sequence: TGTGCCAGCAGTGAATACCGAAGCACCATATATTTT.